The 15 T cell receptor beta chains below come from one sample, sequenced in a study of sequential checkpoint blockade in melanoma. Sequencing was performed with immunoSEQ multiplex PCR; in TCRdb, only in-frame clones are kept and a portion is missing. The sample has roughly 2,200 clones; around 35% are singletons. Treatment in this sample: randomized to nivolumab then ipilimumab (arm A) or the reverse (arm B). Sequencing used tumor tissue (inferred from file names), obtained from a patient given nivolumab and ipilimumab in sequence. These receptors all come from a human donor with melanoma.

By share, this clone counts as large. The chain links TRBV28 to TRBJ1-3; TRBD1 agrees at 8 bases. Unmatched junction bases numbered 6, after V lost 2 bases and J lost 0 bases. Looked up from germline, CDR1 is MDHEN and CDR2 is SYDVKM. The CDR3 is 17 amino acids. CDR3 sequence (DNA): TGTGCCAGCAGTTTAGGGACAGGTGTATTCTCTGGAAACACCATATATTTT. Translated: CASSLGTGVFSGNTIYF.

This chain connects TRBV11-3 to TRBJ1-4; the D gene is possibly TRBD1 (6 bases). The CDR3 runs 14 residues. Looked up from germline, CDR1 is SGHNT and CDR2 is YENEEA. Trimming stripped 5 bases from V and 4 bases from J, with 11 bases between. The CDR3 protein is CASSRGGYNEKLFF. The CDR3 region has the DNA TGTGCCAGCAGCAGAGGGGGGTATAATGAAAAACTGTTTTTT.

This clone turned up a few times. The rearrangement joins TRBV6-8 to TRBJ1-3; D remains unclear. Trimming removed 0 bases at V and 2 bases at J, with 8 bases between. This CDR3 has 15 amino acids. Germline CDR1 is MNHGY and CDR2 is SAAAGT. The CDR3 DNA reads TGTGCCAGCAGTTACTCGTTCTCAGCTGGAAACACCATATATTTT. It is translated as CASSYSFSAGNTIYF.

This clone has more than one count but fewer than ten. The chain carries TRBV11-3 and TRBJ2-7; 8 bases are a match to TRBD2. With V trimmed by 3 bases and J by 4 bases, 5 bases remained unmatched. The CDR3 contains 14 residues. Germline CDR1 SGHNT, CDR2 YENEEA. CDR3 in DNA: TGTGCCAGCAGCTTTAGCGGGATCAGGTACGAGCAGTACTTC. Its translation is CASSFSGIRYEQYF.

This clone is medium-sized by share. The chain is built from TRBV6-8 and TRBJ1-1, with 11 nucleotides matching TRBD1. CDR1 is MNHGY, CDR2 SAAAGT, per germline. The CDR3 is made up of 14 amino acids. V lost 5 bases, J lost 11 bases, and 10 bases stayed unmatched. The CDR3 protein is CASSLRTGGITAFF. The CDR3 coding sequence is TGTGCCAGCAGTCTAAGGACAGGGGGCATTACTGCTTTCTTT.

This clone is labeled large (0.1 to 1%). The J gene is TRBJ1-1, the V gene TRBV6-8; D possibly corresponds to TRBD1 (6 bases). V lost 10 bases, J lost 1 base, and 16 bases lay in between. This CDR3 contains 14 residues. Germline values: CDR1 MNHGY, CDR2 SAAAGT. The CDR3 bases are TGTGCCATCAGCTGGACAGAGACGAACACTGAAGCTTTCTTT. This gives the protein CAISWTETNTEAFF.

The genes are TRBV9 and TRBJ1-4, with D uncertain. The CDR3 sequence is 14 residues long. V shed 2 bases and J shed 7 bases, with 12 bases lying between them. Germline V lookup: CDR1 SGDLS, CDR2 YYNGEE. CDR3 DNA sequence: TGTGCCAGCAGCGTTGGGTGGTTTGGTGAAAAACTGTTTTTT. Encoded protein: CASSVGWFGEKLFF.

This clone is labeled as medium-sized. V usage is TRBV6-8 and J usage is TRBJ2-1; D not resolved. From germline, CDR1 is MNHGY and CDR2 SAAAGT. V was trimmed by 5 bases and J by 6 bases, leaving 17 bases between them. This CDR3 is built from 15 residues. CDR3 sequence (DNA): TGTGCCAGCAGTGTGGGCCTTCGACCCCGCAATGAGCAGTTCTTC. This sequence encodes CASSVGLRPRNEQFF.

In this sample, this clone is hyperexpanded. Within the sample, other DNA sequences also encode this same CDR3. The chain is built from TRBV18 and TRBJ2-7, with D possibly TRBD1 on 6 matching bases. CDR1 is KGHSH, CDR2 LQKENI, per germline. This CDR3 contains 15 residues. V lost 2 bases, J lost 2 bases, and 13 bases lay in between. As DNA, the CDR3 is TGTGCCAGCTCACCAGGTCCACAGGGAGCCTACGAGCAGTACTTC. Residues: CASSPGPQGAYEQYF.

In this sample, this clone turned up a few times. CDR3 bases: TGTGCCAGCAGTTTAGGGGGGGCAACTGGAAACACCATATATTTT. Amino acids: CASSLGGATGNTIYF. The chain has TRBV28 and TRBJ1-3; D might be TRBD1 (6 bases). CDR1 and CDR2 (germline): MDHEN, SYDVKM. V lost 2 bases, J lost 2 bases, and 10 bases lay in between. There are 15 residues in the CDR3.

J is TRBJ2-2 and V is TRBV7-5. TRBV7-5 is labeled a pseudogene. This CDR3 comprises 16 residues. This chain's CDR3 is CASGAGTASGTGELFF. CDR3 nucleotide sequence: TGTGCCAGCGGTGCCGGGACCGCCTCGGGCACCGGGGAGCTGTTTTTT.

This clone was seen only a few times. The rearrangement uses TRBV6-8 and TRBJ1-5, with a possible D match to TRBD1 (5 bases). Per the germline V gene, CDR1 is MNHGY and CDR2 is SAAAGT. The CDR3 consists of 15 residues. Deletions cut 0 bases from V and 9 bases from J, with 15 bases between. For the CDR3, the DNA is TGTGCCAGCAGTTACTCGGGTGGGTTGGGGCCGCCCCAGCATTTT. Amino acids: CASSYSGGLGPPQHF.

This chain uses TRBV4-1 with TRBJ2-1; D unclear. V dropped 0 bases and J dropped 0 bases, with 12 bases sitting between them. The germline gives CDR1 MGHRA, CDR2 YSYEKL. CDR3 length equals 17 residues. CDR3 nucleotide sequence: TGCGCCAGCAGCCAAGATCTTGTGGTGAGCTCCTACAATGAGCAGTTCTTC. It codes for CASSQDLVVSSYNEQFF.

The chain employs TRBV28 and TRBJ2-7; TRBD2 matches 11 bases. There are 17 residues in the CDR3. V trimming: 7 bases; J trimming: 0 bases; junction bases outside the gene matches: 11. Germline CDR1 MDHEN, CDR2 SYDVKM. This CDR3 is CASTSATSGSGSYEQYF. The CDR3 DNA follows: TGTGCCAGCACCTCAGCCACTAGCGGGAGTGGCTCCTACGAGCAGTACTTC.

This clone was detected a few times. J is TRBJ2-1 and V is TRBV6-8, with 11 bases matching TRBD2. The trim removed 6 bases at V and 7 bases at J, leaving 11 bases unmatched. The CDR3 is 16 residues long. Germline V gives CDR1 MNHGY, CDR2 SAAAGT. CDR3 loop: CASRSGSGGAYNEQFF. CDR3 bases: TGTGCCAGCAGGTCGGGTAGCGGGGGGGCTTATAATGAGCAGTTCTTC.